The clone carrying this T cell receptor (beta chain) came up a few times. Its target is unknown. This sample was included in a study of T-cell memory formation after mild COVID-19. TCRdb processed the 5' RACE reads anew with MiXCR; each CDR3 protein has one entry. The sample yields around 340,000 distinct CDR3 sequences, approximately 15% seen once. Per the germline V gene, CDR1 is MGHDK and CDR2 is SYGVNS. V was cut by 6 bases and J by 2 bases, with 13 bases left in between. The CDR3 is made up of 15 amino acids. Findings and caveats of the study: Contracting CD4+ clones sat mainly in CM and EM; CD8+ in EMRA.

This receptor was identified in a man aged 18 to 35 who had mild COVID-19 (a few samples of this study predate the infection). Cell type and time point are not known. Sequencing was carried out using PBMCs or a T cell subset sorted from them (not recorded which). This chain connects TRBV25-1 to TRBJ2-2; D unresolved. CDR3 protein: CASSWSVGNTGELFF. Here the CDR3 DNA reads TGTGCCAGCAGCTGGAGCGTCGGTAACACCGGGGAGCTGTTTTTT.